A selection of T cell receptor beta chains follows, all from one sample in a study of blood T cell repertoires in COVID-19. Assay: immunoSEQ multiplex PCR; the TCRdb copy retains only in-frame clones and omits some. The sample consists of 150,000 or so clones, 87% of them appearing once. The sample comprised peripheral blood. The receptors come from a human donor in a cohort sampled during active COVID-19. CDR3s include the opening cysteine and the closing phenylalanine or tryptophan. A D gene is named only where the DNA matches it firmly. Rows give clone size only sometimes, using once, few, many, or a class for an expanded clone.

>TRBV5-1|TRBD1|TRBJ1-1|-
CASTEPGGATEAFF
TGCGCCAGCACCGAACCAGGGGGCGCAACTGAAGCTTTCTTT
>TRBV9|-|TRBJ1-2|-
CASSVGVGGLIYGYTF
TGTGCCAGCAGCGTAGGGGTCGGGGGGCTTATCTATGGCTACACCTTC
>TRBV5-1|-|TRBJ2-7|-
CASSSRDFLSEQYF
TGCGCCAGCAGCTCCCGGGACTTTCTTTCCGAGCAGTACTTC
>TRBV2|TRBD1|TRBJ1-4|few
CASSLPGGKLFF
TGTGCCAGCAGTCTGCCAGGGGGAAAACTGTTTTTT
>TRBV27|-|TRBJ1-2|-
CASSPIPGGYTF
TGTGCCAGCAGTCCGATCCCCGGGGGCTACACCTTC
>TRBV3-1/TRBV3-2|TRBD1|TRBJ1-5|-
CASSDRESNQPQHF
TGTGCCAGCAGTGACAGGGAAAGCAATCAGCCCCAGCATTTT
>TRBV27|-|TRBJ1-5|-
CASSPAGQGNQPQHF
TGTGCCAGCAGCCCCGCGGGGCAGGGCAATCAGCCCCAGCATTTT
>TRBV19|TRBD2|TRBJ2-3|-
CASSRPGLAGFGTDTQYF
TGTGCCAGTAGCCGACCGGGACTAGCGGGATTTGGCACAGATACGCAGTATTTT
>TRBV29-1|-|TRBJ1-2|-
CSVEDLGGLTGNYGYTF
TGCAGCGTTGAAGATTTGGGTGGTTTAACAGGGAACTATGGCTACACCTTC
>TRBV5-1|TRBD1|TRBJ2-7|-
CASSLKGQGRSGEQYF
TGCGCCAGCAGCTTGAAGGGACAGGGGCGATCCGGGGAGCAGTACTTC
>TRBV9|-|TRBJ1-6|-
CASSVGPGSSESPLHF
TGTGCCAGCAGCGTAGGACCGGGTTCCTCGGAGTCACCCCTCCACTTT
>TRBV27|TRBD1|TRBJ2-7|once
CASSFADRAEQYF
TGTGCCAGCAGTTTCGCCGACAGGGCCGAGCAGTACTTC
>TRBV3-1/TRBV3-2|-|TRBJ1-2|-
CASSQDTQAAPHYTF
TGTGCCAGCAGCCAAGATACCCAGGCAGCACCACACTACACCTTC
>TRBV5-1|TRBD2|TRBJ2-5|-
CASSSMGPSGRAVGQETQYF
TGCGCCAGCAGCTCTATGGGCCCTAGCGGGAGGGCCGTGGGGCAAGAGACCCAGTACTTC
>TRBV19|TRBD1|TRBJ1-5|-
CASSTGGGQPQHF
TGTGCCAGTAGTACAGGGGGCGGTCAGCCCCAGCATTTT
>TRBV19|-|TRBJ2-7|-
CASSPTGSYEQYF
TGTGCCAGTAGTCCCACAGGGAGCTACGAGCAGTACTTC
>TRBV5-6|TRBD2|TRBJ2-2|-
CASSRRLAERNTGELFF
TGTGCCAGCAGCCGTCGACTAGCGGAGAGGAACACCGGGGAGCTGTTTTTT
>TRBV30|-|TRBJ1-4|-
CAWSARNFEKLFF
TGTGCCTGGAGTGCCCGTAATTTCGAAAAACTGTTTTTT
>TRBV6-2/TRBV6-3|-|TRBJ1-3|-
CASSYDTEEDGNTIYF
TGTGCCAGCAGTTACGATACAGAGGAGGATGGAAACACCATATATTTT
>TRBV28|-|TRBJ1-1|few
CASSLAQGTEAFF
TGTGCCAGCAGTTTAGCACAGGGTACTGAAGCTTTCTTT
>TRBV4-3|-|TRBJ2-5|once
CASSQDWVGEGETQYF
TGCGCCAGCAGCCAAGACTGGGTGGGTGAGGGAGAGACCCAGTACTTC
>TRBV6-5|TRBD1|TRBJ1-1|-
CASHRGVGTEAFF
TGTGCCAGCCACAGGGGGGTCGGCACTGAAGCTTTCTTT
>TRBV29-1|-|TRBJ1-4|few
CSAYNEKLFF
TGCAGCGCCTATAATGAAAAACTGTTTTTT
>TRBV30|-|TRBJ1-2|-
CAWSVQRNYGYTF
TGTGCCTGGAGTGTACAAAGAAACTATGGCTACACCTTC
>TRBV11-2|-|TRBJ1-2|-
CASSSYRVANYGYTF
TGTGCCAGCAGCTCTTACAGGGTAGCTAACTATGGCTACACCTTC
>TRBV7-3|-|TRBJ2-3|-
CASSPGSLDTQYF
TGTGCCAGCAGTCCCGGGTCTTTGGATACGCAGTATTTT
>TRBV6-1|TRBD2|TRBJ2-3|-
CASSELLAGTDTQYF
TGTGCCAGCAGTGAACTGTTAGCGGGTACAGATACGCAGTATTTT
>TRBV6-5|-|TRBJ1-1|-
CASSYRQPNTEAFF
TGTGCCAGCAGTTACCGACAGCCGAACACTGAAGCTTTCTTT